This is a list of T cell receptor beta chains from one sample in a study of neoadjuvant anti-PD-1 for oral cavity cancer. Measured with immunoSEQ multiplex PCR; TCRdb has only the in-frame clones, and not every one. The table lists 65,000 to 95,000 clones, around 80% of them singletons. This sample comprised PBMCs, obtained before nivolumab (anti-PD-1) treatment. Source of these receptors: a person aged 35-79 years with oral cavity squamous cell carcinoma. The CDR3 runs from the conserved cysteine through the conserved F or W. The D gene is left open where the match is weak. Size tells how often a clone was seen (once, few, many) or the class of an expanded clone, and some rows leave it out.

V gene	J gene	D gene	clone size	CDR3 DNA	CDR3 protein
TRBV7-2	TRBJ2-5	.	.	TGTGCCAGCAGCTTAGCGGGAGTCGGAGAGACCCAGTACTTC	CASSLAGVGETQYF
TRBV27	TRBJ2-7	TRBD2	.	TGTGCCAGCAGCATCAGCCGCCCGGGGGAGGGCTACGAGCAGTACTTC	CASSISRPGEGYEQYF
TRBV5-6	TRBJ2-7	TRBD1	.	TGTGCCAGCAGCTTTCTCGGGACAGGGGGCAACGAGCAGTACTTC	CASSFLGTGGNEQYF
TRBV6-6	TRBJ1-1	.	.	TGTGCCAGCAGGGCGACAGGGAACACTGAAGCTTTCTTT	CASRATGNTEAFF
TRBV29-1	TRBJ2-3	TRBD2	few	TGCAGCGCCCCCGGCCCCACTAGCGGCTCCACAGATACGCAGTATTTT	CSAPGPTSGSTDTQYF
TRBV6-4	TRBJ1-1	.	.	TGTGCCAGCAGTGAAGAAGGGGGAATGAACACTGAAGCTTTCTTT	CASSEEGGMNTEAFF
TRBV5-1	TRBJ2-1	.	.	TGCGCCAGCAGCTTGGCCACTAGTGGGCCCTACAATGAGCAGTTCTTC	CASSLATSGPYNEQFF
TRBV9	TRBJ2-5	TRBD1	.	TGTGCCAGCAGCACCGGGACAGGGGGCGGGGAGACCCAGTACTTC	CASSTGTGGGETQYF
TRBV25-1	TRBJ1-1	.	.	TGTGCCAGCAGTGAACCTACAGGGTCTGACACTGAAGCTTTCTTT	CASSEPTGSDTEAFF
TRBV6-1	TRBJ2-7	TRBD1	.	TGTGCCAGCTCGACAGGGGGCTACGAGCAGTACTTC	CASSTGGYEQYF
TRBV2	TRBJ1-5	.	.	TGTGCCAGCAGTGATCCACCGGGGGCACGCCAGCATTTT	CASSDPPGARQHF
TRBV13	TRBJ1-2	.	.	TGTGCCAGCAGCCTTCGGGGGGACTATGGCTACACCTTC	CASSLRGDYGYTF
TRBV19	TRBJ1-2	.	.	TGTGCCAGTAGTCCGCCGAACGGAAACTATGGCTACACCTTC	CASSPPNGNYGYTF
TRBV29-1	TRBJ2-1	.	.	TGCAGCGGCTCAACAGGGAGCTCCTACAATGAGCAGTTCTTC	CSGSTGSSYNEQFF
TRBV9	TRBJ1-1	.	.	TGTGCCAGCAGCGCCCAACCGGCAACTGAAGCTTTCTTT	CASSAQPATEAFF
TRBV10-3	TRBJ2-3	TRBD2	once	TGTGCCATCAGTGATTCCCAAAGTGCGGGAGGGCGTTCAGATACGCAGTATTTT	CAISDSQSAGGRSDTQYF
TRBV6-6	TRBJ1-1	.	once	TGTGCCAGCAGTTACTCGAGGGTTGACACTGAAGCTTTCTTT	CASSYSRVDTEAFF
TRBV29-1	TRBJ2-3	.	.	TGCAGCGTTGAAGAGGGGGCGCGCATAGATACGCAGTATTTT	CSVEEGARIDTQYF
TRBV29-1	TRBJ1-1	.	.	TGCAGCGTTGAAGATCGGAGAGAAGCTTTCTTT	CSVEDRREAFF
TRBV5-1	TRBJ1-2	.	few	TGCGCCAGCAGCCCTCTAGGGGAAGGAAAGGGCTACACCTTC	CASSPLGEGKGYTF
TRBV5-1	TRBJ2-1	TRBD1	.	TGCGCCAGCAGCTTGGCGGCAGGGGGCGGGAATGAGCAGTTCTTC	CASSLAAGGGNEQFF
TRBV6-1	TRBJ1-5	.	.	TGTGCCAGCAGTGAAATAGGCAGGGACCAGCCCCAGCATTTT	CASSEIGRDQPQHF
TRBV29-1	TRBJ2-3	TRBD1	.	TGCAGCGTTCAGGGGGTACGTGGGGCGTACACAGATACGCAGTATTTT	CSVQGVRGAYTDTQYF
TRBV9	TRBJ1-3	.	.	TGTGCCAGCAGCGTAGACAGAAATGGGTATTTT	CASSVDRNGYF
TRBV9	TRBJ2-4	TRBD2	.	TGTGCCAGCAGCGTAGCGGGAGGGCCGGGAAACATTCAGTACTTC	CASSVAGGPGNIQYF
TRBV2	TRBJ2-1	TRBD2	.	TGTGCCAGCAGAGGATCGGGAGGAATCTCCTACAATGAGCAGTTCTTC	CASRGSGGISYNEQFF